The source of this T cell receptor (beta chain) is a study of vaccination effects on CD4 cells after COVID-19. The CDR3 length is 12 residues. V was clipped by 11 bases and J by 3 bases, with 13 bases between them. The germline CDR1 and CDR2 sequences are SSHAT and FNYEAQ (reference sequence). The protocol was immunoSEQ multiplex PCR, while the TCRdb copy is restricted to in-frame clones and leaves out a portion. The sample consists of 20,000 or so clones, approximately 70% of them appearing once. Antigen-specific CD4+ T cell clonotypes were called by their expansion after viral peptide-pool culture in ViraFEST. Investigators separated out CD4+ T cells once around nine days of culture had passed. Worth noting for this clone: Its matching antigen is unknown.

This clonotype was sampled from a human donor who received a COVID-19 vaccine. The material was CD4+ T cells from PBMCs cultured with HCoV-229E spike peptides, obtained before COVID-19 vaccination. This chain connects TRBV7-7 to TRBJ1-1; D not certain. CDR3 sequence reads: CAGGSRDTEAFF. The CDR3 DNA is TGTGCCGGCGGGTCAAGAGACACTGAAGCTTTCTTT.